This TCR beta chain emerged from a study of molecular identifiers for immune sequencing clone quantification. Whole-study results and caveats: In CMV-specific effectors, clones above 20 copies held over 99% of molecules; naive, under 1%.

The CDR3 runs to 13 residues. Germline V gives CDR1 SGHTA, CDR2 FQGNSA. Trimming took 3 bases from V and 0 from J, leaving 3 bases between them. TCRdb ran MiXCR on the PCR reads and lists one entry per CDR3 protein. The repertoire consists of 400,000 to 600,000 distinct CDR3 sequences, with about 25% occurring once and the leading ten covering 0.7% to 0.9%. There are many counts of this clonotype. What it binds is not known. The chain has TRBV7-2 and TRBJ2-1; no clear D gene. This clonotype was obtained from a human donor in good health. Some libraries in this study had Jurkat cell RNA spiked in. Sequenced material: naive CD8+ T cells from blood, with Jurkat cell RNA spiked in. Subset denoted: FACS-sorted CD8+CD4-CCR7+CD45RA+ naive T cells. The chain's CDR3 is CASSFNSYNEQFF. The CDR3 region has the DNA TGTGCCAGCAGCTTTAACTCCTACAATGAGCAGTTCTTC. The variable domain in full, with the rest retrieved from reference TRBV7-2 and TRBJ2-1, is GAGVSQSPSNKVTEKGKDVELRCDPISGHTALYWYRQSLGQGLEFLIYFQGNSAPDKSGLPSDRFSAERTGGSVSTLTIQRTQQEDSAVYLCASSFNSYNEQFFGPGTRLTVL.